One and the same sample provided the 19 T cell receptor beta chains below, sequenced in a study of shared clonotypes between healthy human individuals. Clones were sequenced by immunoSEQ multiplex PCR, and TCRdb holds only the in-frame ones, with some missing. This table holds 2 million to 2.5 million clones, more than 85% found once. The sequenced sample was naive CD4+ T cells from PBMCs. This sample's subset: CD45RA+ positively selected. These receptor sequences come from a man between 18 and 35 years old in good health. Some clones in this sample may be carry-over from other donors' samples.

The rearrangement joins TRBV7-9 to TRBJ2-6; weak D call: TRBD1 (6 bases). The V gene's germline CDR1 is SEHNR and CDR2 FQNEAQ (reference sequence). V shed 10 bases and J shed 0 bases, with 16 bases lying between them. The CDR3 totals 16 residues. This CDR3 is CATQTGASSGANVLTF. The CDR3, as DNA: TGTGCCACCCAGACAGGCGCCAGCTCTGGGGCCAACGTCCTGACTTTC.

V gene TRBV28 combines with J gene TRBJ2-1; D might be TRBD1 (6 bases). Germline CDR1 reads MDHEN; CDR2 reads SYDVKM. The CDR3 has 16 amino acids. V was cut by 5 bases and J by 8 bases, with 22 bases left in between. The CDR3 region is CASSLQGRGNLDEQFF. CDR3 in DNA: TGTGCCAGCAGTCTACAGGGAAGAGGGAATTTGGATGAGCAGTTCTTC.

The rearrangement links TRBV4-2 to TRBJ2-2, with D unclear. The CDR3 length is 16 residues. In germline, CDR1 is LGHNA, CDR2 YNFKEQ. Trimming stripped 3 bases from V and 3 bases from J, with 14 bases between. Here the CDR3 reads CASSQTRAEDTGELFF. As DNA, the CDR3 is TGTGCCAGCAGCCAGACTCGGGCGGAAGACACCGGGGAGCTGTTTTTT.

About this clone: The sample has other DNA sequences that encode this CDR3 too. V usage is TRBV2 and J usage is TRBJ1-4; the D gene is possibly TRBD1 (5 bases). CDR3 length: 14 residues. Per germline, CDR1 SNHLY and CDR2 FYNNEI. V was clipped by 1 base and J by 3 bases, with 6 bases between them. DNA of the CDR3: TGTGCCAGCAGTGAAGTGACAGCTAATGAAAAACTGTTTTTT. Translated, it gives CASSEVTANEKLFF.

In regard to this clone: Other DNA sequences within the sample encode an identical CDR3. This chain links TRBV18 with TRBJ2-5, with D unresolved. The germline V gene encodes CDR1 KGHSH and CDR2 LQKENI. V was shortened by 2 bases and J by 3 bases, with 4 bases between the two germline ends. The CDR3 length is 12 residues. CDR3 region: CASSPTKETQYF. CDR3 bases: TGTGCCAGCTCACCAACTAAAGAGACCCAGTACTTC.

The CDR3 is CSGQQGTGAGETQYF. The CDR3 nucleotides read TGCAGCGGACAACAGGGGACAGGGGCCGGGGAGACCCAGTACTTC. This sequence joins TRBV29-1 and TRBJ2-5; 10 bases are shared with TRBD1. Per the germline V gene, CDR1 is SQVTM and CDR2 is ANQGSEA. This CDR3 contains 15 residues. Trimming removed 7 bases from V and 5 bases from J; junction bases left unmatched: 13.

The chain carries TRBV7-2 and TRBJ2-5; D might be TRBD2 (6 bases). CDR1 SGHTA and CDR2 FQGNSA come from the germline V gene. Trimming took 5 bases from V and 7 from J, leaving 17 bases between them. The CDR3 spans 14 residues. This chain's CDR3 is CASSPRGGLGTQYF. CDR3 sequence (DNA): TGTGCCAGCAGCCCACGTGGGGGACTGGGGACCCAGTACTTC.

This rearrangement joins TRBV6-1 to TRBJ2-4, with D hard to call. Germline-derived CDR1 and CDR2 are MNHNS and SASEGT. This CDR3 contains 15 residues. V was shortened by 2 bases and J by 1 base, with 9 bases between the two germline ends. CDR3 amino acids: CASSETLLAKNIQYF. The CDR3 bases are TGTGCCAGCAGTGAAACGTTGCTGGCCAAAAACATTCAGTACTTC.

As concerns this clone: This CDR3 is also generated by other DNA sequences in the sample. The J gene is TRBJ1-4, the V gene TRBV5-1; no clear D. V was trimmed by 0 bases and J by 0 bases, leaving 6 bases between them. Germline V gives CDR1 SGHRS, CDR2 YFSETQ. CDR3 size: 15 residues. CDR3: CASSLVGATNEKLFF. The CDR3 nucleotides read TGCGCCAGCAGCTTGGTAGGAGCAACTAATGAAAAACTGTTTTTT.

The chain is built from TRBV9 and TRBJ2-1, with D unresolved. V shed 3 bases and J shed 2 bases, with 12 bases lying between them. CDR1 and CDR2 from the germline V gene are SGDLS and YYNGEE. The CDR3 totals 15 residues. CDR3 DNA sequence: TGTGCCAGCAGCGGGGCTTTAGGTACCTACAATGAGCAGTTCTTC. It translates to CASSGALGTYNEQFF.

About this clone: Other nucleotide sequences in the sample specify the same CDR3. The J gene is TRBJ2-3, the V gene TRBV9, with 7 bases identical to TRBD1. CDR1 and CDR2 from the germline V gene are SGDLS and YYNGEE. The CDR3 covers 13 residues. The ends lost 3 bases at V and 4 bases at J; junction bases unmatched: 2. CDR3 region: CASSGQGSDTQYF. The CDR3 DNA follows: TGTGCCAGCAGCGGACAGGGTTCAGATACGCAGTATTTT. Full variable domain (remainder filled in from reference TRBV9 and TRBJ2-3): DSGVTQTPKHLITATGQRVTLRCSPRSGDLSVYWYQQSLDQGLQFLIQYYNGEERAKGNILERFSAQQFPDLHSELNLSSLELGDSALYFCASSGQGSDTQYFGPGTRLTVL.

The CDR3 protein is CASSSIGTGSYEQYF. In nucleotides, the CDR3 is TGTGCCAGCAGTTCAATTGGGACAGGCTCCTACGAGCAGTACTTC. The rearrangement uses TRBV2 and TRBJ2-7, with 8 bases lining up with TRBD1. CDR3 length: 15 residues. The V gene end was trimmed by 5 bases and the J gene end by 0 bases; junction bases not matched to a gene: 6. Germline CDR1 and CDR2: SNHLY and FYNNEI.

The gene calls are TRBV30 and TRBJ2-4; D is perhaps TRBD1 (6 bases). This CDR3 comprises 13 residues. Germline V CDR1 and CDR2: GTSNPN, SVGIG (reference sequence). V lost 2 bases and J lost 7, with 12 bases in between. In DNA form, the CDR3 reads TGTGCCTGGAGTTCCGGACAGAGGAACATTCAGTACTTC. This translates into CAWSSGQRNIQYF.

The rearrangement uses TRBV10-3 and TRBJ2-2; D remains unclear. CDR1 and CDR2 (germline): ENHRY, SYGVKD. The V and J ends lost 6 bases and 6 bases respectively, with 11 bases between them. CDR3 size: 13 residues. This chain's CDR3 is CAISRNDAGELFF. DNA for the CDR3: TGTGCCATCAGCAGGAACGACGCCGGGGAGCTGTTTTTT.

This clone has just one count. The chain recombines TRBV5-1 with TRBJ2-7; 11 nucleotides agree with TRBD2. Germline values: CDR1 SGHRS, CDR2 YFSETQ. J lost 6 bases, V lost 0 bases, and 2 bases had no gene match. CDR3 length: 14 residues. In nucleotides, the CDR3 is TGCGCCAGCAGCTTGGCTCTAGCGGGAGGCGAGCAGTACTTC. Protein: CASSLALAGGEQYF.

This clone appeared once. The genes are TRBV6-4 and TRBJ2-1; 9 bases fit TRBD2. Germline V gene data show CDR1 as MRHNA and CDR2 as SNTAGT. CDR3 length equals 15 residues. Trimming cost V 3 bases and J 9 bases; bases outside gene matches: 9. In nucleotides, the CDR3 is TGTGCCAGCAGTGAGCTAGCGGGAAATTACGGTGAGCAGTTCTTC. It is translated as CASSELAGNYGEQFF.

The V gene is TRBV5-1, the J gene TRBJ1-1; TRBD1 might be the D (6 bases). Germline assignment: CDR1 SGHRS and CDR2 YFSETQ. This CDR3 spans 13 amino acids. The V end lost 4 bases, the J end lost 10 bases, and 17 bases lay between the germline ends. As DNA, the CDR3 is TGCGCCAGCAGCCCTATGACAGGAATTGTAGCTTTCTTT. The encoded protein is CASSPMTGIVAFF.

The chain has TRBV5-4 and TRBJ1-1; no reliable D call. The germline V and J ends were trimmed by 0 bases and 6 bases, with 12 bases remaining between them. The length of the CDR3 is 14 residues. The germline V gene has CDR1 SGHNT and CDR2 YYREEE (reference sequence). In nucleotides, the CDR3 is TGTGCCAGCAGCTTGGTAGGCCAGGCCTCTGAAGCTTTCTTT. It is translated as CASSLVGQASEAFF.

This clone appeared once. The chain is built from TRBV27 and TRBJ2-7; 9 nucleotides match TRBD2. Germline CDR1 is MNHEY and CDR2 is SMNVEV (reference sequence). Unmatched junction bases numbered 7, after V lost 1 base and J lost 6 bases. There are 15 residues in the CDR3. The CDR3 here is CASSLWGGRAPEQYF. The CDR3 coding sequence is TGTGCCAGCAGTTTATGGGGCGGGAGGGCCCCCGAGCAGTACTTC.